Below, one T cell receptor beta chain is given with its context. Repertoires were generated with immunoSEQ multiplex PCR, while TCRdb's copy carries only in-frame clones and drops some. The profile covers roughly 160,000 clones, with approximately 80% appearing a single time and approximately 10% taken by the ten largest. All enrollees were roughly 18 to 90 years old and from about 24 US areas. Categorization into cohorts depended on clinical history that participants reported. The data stem from a study of blood T cell repertoires in COVID-19. Germline-derived CDR1 and CDR2 are SGHTA and FQGTGA. The CDR3 has 20 residues. The trim removed 2 bases at V and 2 bases at J, leaving 15 bases unmatched.

The chain combines TRBV7-3 with TRBJ2-3, with 11 bases fitting TRBD2. Sequenced input: PBMCs or T cells enriched from blood (not recorded which). The receptor was isolated from a man aged 50-60 years who had recovered from COVID-19. The CDR3 sequence: CASSLYTPGVSGRVTDTQYF. In DNA, the CDR3 is TGTGCCAGCAGCTTATATACCCCGGGGGTTAGCGGGAGGGTCACAGATACGCAGTATTTT.